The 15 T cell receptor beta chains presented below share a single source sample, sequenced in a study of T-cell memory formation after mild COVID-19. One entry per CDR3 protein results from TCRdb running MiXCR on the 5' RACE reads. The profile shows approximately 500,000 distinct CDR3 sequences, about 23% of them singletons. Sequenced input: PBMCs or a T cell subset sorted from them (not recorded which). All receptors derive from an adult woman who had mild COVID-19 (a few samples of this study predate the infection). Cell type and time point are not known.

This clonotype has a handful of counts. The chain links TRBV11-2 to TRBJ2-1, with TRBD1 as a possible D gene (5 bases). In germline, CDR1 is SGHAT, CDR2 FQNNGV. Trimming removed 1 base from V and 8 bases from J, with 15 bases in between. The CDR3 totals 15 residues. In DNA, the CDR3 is TGTGCCAGCAGCTTAGGGCGTCGGTGGGGCGATGAGCAGTTCTTC. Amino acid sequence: CASSLGRRWGDEQFF.

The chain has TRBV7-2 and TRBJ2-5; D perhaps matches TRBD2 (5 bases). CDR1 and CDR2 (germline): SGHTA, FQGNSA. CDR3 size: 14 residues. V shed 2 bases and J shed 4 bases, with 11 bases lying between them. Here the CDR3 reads CASSLIGVPETQYF. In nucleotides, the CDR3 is TGTGCCAGCAGCTTAATCGGGGTCCCAGAGACCCAGTACTTC.

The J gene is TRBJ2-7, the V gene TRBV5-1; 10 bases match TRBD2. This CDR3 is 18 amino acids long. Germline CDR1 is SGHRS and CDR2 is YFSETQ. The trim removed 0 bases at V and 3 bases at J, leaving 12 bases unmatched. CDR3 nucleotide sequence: TGCGCCAGCAGCTTGGCCGGACAGCGGGGGGGATTTTTCTACGAGCAGTACTTC. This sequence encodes CASSLAGQRGGFFYEQYF.

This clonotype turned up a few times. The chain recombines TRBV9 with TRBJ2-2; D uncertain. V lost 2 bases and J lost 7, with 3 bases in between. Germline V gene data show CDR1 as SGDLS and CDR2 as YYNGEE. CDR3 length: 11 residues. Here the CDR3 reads CASSVGGELFF. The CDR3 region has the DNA TGTGCCAGCAGCGTTGGCGGGGAGCTGTTTTTT.

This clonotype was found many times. CDR3 loop: CASSSTSDPGNTIYF. CDR3 in DNA: TGTGCCAGCAGCTCCACTAGCGATCCTGGAAACACCATATATTTT. This chain joins TRBV7-2 and TRBJ1-3; no reliable D call. Trimming pared 4 bases from V and 2 bases from J, leaving 12 bases between. The CDR3 runs 15 residues. The V gene's germline CDR1 is SGHTA and CDR2 FQGNSA.

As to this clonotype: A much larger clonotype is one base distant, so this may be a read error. In DNA form, the CDR3 reads TGTGCCACCAGTGTTAATGATACGCAGTATTTT. Amino acids: CATSVNDTQYF. This chain connects TRBV24-1 to TRBJ2-3; D is undetermined. The CDR3 spans 11 residues. The germline gives CDR1 KGHDR, CDR2 SFDVKD. The ends were cut back, 5 bases at V and 6 bases at J, with 5 bases in the middle.

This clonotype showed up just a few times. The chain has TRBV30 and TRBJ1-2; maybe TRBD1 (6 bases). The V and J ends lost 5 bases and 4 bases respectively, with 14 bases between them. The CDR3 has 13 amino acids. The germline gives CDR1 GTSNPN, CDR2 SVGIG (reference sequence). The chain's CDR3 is CAWGGGFSYGYTF. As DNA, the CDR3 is TGTGCCTGGGGAGGGGGTTTTAGCTATGGCTACACCTTC.

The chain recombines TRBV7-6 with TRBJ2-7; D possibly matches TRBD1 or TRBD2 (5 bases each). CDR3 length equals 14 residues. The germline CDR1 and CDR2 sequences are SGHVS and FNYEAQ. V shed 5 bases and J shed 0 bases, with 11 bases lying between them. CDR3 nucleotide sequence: TGTGCCAGCAGCGGACGGGACCGCTCCTACGAGCAGTACTTC. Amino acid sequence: CASSGRDRSYEQYF.

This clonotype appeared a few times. Here the CDR3 DNA reads TGCAGTGCTAGAGTCAGCGAATACGAGCAGTACTTC. This translates into CSARVSEYEQYF. The V and J genes are TRBV20-1 and TRBJ2-7; the D is unclear. V was shortened by 1 base and J by 4 bases, with 8 bases between the two germline ends. The germline gives CDR1 DFQATT, CDR2 SNEGSKA (reference sequence). The CDR3 runs to 12 residues.

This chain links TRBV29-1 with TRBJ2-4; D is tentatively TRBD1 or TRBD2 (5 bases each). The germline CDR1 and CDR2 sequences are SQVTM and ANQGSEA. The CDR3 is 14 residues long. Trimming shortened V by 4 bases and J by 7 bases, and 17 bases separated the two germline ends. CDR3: CSVGLGPPGNIQYF. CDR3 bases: TGCAGCGTTGGTTTGGGACCCCCCGGCAACATTCAGTACTTC.

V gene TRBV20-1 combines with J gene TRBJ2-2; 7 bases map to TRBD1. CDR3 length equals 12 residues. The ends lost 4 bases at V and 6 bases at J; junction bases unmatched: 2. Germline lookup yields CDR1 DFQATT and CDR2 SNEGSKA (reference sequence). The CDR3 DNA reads TGCAGTGCTAAACAGGGGCCCGGGGAGCTGTTTTTT. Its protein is CSAKQGPGELFF.

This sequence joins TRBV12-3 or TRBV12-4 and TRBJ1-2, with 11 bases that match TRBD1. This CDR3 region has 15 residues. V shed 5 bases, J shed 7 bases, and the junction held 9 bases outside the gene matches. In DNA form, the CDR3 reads TGTGCCAGCAGTCCTCGGACAGGGGGCATTACTGGCTACACCTTC. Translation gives CASSPRTGGITGYTF.

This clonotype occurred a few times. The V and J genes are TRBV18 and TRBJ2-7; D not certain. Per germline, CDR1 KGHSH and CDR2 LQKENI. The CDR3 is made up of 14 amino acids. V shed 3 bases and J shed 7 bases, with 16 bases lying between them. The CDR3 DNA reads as TGTGCCAGCTCACCTTACGACGACTTGGGGGAGCAGTACTTC. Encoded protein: CASSPYDDLGEQYF.

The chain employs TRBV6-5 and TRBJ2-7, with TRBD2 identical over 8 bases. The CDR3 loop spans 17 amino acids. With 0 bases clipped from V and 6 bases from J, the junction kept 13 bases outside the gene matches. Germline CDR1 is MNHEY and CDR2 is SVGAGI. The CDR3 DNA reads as TGTGCCAGCAGTTACTCGTCACTCCAGCGGGAGTCGGCCGAGCAGTACTTC. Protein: CASSYSSLQRESAEQYF.

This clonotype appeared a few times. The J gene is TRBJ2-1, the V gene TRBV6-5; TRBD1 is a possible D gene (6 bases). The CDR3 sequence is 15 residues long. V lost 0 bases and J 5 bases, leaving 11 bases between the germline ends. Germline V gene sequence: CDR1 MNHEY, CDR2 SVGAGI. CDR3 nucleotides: TGTGCCAGCAGTTACTCGGTAGGACAGCACAATGAGCAGTTCTTC. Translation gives CASSYSVGQHNEQFF.